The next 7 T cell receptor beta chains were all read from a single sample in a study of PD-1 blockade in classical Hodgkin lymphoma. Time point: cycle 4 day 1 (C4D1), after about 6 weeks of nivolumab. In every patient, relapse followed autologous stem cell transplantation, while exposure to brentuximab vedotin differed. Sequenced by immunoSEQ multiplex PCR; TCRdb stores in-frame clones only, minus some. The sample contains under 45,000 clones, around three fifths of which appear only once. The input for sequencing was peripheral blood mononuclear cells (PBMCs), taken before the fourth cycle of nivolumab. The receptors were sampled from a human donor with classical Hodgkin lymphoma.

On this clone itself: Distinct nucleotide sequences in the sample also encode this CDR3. In nucleotides, the CDR3 is TGTGCCTGGAGTCTCGGGACAGGGGGCTACGAGCAGTACTTC. Residues: CAWSLGTGGYEQYF. The chain links TRBV30 to TRBJ2-7; TRBD1 aligns across 11 bases. J was trimmed by 3 bases and V by 2 bases; bases with no gene match: 3. CDR1 and CDR2 (germline): GTSNPN, SVGIG (reference sequence). The CDR3 length is 14 residues.

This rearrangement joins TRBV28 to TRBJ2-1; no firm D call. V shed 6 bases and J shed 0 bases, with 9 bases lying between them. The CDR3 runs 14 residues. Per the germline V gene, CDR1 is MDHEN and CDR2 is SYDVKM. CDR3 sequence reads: CASRDTSSYNEQFF. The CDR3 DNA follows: TGTGCCAGCAGAGATACCTCCTCCTACAATGAGCAGTTCTTC.

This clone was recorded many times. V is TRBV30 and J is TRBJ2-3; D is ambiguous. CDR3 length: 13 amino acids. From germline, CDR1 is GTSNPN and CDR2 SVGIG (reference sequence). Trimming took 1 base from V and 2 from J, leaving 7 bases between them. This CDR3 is CAWSARNTDTQYF. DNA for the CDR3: TGTGCCTGGAGTGCCAGAAACACAGATACGCAGTATTTT.

The CDR3 nucleotides are TGTGCCAGCAGTGGTGGGACAGACTATGGCTACACCTTC. Its protein is CASSGGTDYGYTF. This chain connects TRBV6-5 to TRBJ1-2; 7 nucleotides align to TRBD1. V gave up 5 bases and J gave up 3 bases; unmatched junction bases: 3. The CDR3 runs to 13 residues. CDR1 is MNHEY and CDR2 is SVGAGI in the germline V gene.

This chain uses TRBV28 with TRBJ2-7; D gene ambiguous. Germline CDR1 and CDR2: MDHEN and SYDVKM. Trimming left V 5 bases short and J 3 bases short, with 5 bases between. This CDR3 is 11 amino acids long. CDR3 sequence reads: CASSHNYEQYF. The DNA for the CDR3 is TGTGCCAGCAGTCACAACTACGAGCAGTACTTC.

CDR3 nucleotide sequence: TGCGCCAGCAGCTTGGCTCCAGCCGTAGCCAAAAACATTCAGTACTTC. It encodes CASSLAPAVAKNIQYF. This chain uses TRBV5-1 with TRBJ2-4; D remains unclear. The V end was cut by 0 bases, the J end by 0 bases, with 10 bases between. The CDR3 is made up of 16 amino acids. CDR1 is SGHRS, CDR2 YFSETQ, per germline.

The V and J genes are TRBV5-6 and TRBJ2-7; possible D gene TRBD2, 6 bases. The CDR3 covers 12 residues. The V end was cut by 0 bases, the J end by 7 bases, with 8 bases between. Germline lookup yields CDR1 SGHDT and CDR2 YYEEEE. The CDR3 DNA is TGTGCCAGCAGCTTGGGTGGGGGGGAGCAGTACTTC. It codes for CASSLGGGEQYF.